Below are 8 T cell receptor beta chains sequenced from a single sample in a study of early T cells in non-severe SARS-CoV-2 infection. TCRdb re-called the 5' RACE reads through MiXCR, storing one row per CDR3 protein. Of about 61,000 distinct CDR3 sequences in the sample, around 12% were seen once. The sequencing used whole blood, collected at baseline. These receptors all come from an adult who was a healthcare worker with PCR-confirmed SARS-CoV-2 infection or an uninfected control (not recorded which). The donor label of this sample is uncertain.

This clonotype has only a few counts. The chain carries TRBV5-1 and TRBJ2-1; 11 bases map to TRBD2. Germline CDR1 reads SGHRS; CDR2 reads YFSETQ. V lost 4 bases and J lost 3; bases outside the gene matches: 3. This CDR3 contains 15 residues. The CDR3, as DNA: TGCGCCAGCAGCCCGACTAGCGGGGTCTACAATGAGCAGTTCTTC. Amino acid sequence: CASSPTSGVYNEQFF.

The chain carries TRBV5-1 and TRBJ2-1; 7 bases line up with TRBD2. Germline trimming cut 4 bases from V and 0 bases from J; bases unmatched to any gene: 4. The length of the CDR3 is 15 residues. The germline gives CDR1 SGHRS, CDR2 YFSETQ. In DNA, the CDR3 is TGCGCCAGCAGCCCGGGAGGCAGCTCCTACAATGAGCAGTTCTTC. This gives the protein CASSPGGSSYNEQFF.

This clonotype has a handful of counts. The chain is built from TRBV15 and TRBJ2-1, with D perhaps being TRBD1 or TRBD2 (5 bases each). Trimming pared 5 bases from V and 9 bases from J, leaving 14 bases between. This CDR3 region has 13 residues. Germline values: CDR1 LNHNV, CDR2 YYDKDF (reference sequence). The CDR3 DNA follows: TGTGCCACCAGCGACGAGGGGCAAGGTGAGCAGTTCTTC. This sequence encodes CATSDEGQGEQFF. The full variable domain, in which reference TRBV15 and TRBJ2-1 provide the parts outside the CDR3, is DAMVIQNPRYQVTQFGKPVTLSCSQTLNHNVMYWYQQKSSQAPKLLFHYYDKDFNNEADTPDNFQSRRPNTSFCFLDIRSPGLGDTAMYLCATSDEGQGEQFFGPGTRLTVL.

In this sample, this clonotype turned up a few times. The V call is TRBV20-1, the J call TRBJ1-2; D is uncertain. Trimming took 3 bases from V and 6 from J, leaving 11 bases between them. Germline values: CDR1 DFQATT, CDR2 SNEGSKA (reference sequence). CDR3 length: 12 amino acids. The chain's CDR3 is CSASEVTDGYTF. The DNA for the CDR3 is TGCAGTGCTAGTGAGGTTACTGATGGCTACACCTTC.

V gene TRBV5-4 combines with J gene TRBJ2-3, with unresolved D. Trimming took off 2 bases at V and 0 bases at J, with 4 bases between the two ends. The CDR3 length is 13 residues. Per the germline V gene, CDR1 is SGHNT and CDR2 is YYREEE (reference sequence). The CDR3 here is CASSFESTDTQYF. CDR3 nucleotides: TGTGCCAGCAGCTTTGAGAGCACAGATACGCAGTATTTT.

A few counts support this clonotype. The chain recombines TRBV5-1 with TRBJ1-4; no firm D call. CDR1 is SGHRS and CDR2 is YFSETQ in the germline V gene. V lost 1 base and J 8 bases, leaving 15 bases between the germline ends. CDR3 length: 15 residues. This CDR3 reads CASSLTSTHNEKLFF. The CDR3 DNA sequence: TGCGCCAGCAGCTTGACTTCGACACATAACGAAAAACTGTTTTTT.

This clonotype counts as medium-sized. This chain connects TRBV4-2 to TRBJ1-1; a possible D gene is TRBD1 (5 bases). The CDR3 is 16 amino acids. V lost 5 bases to trimming and J lost 1 base, with 17 bases between them. The germline V gene encodes CDR1 LGHNA and CDR2 YNFKEQ. The CDR3, as DNA: TGTGCCAGCAGCTTTTTTATGGGGCAAGAGAACACTGAAGCTTTCTTT. Amino acids: CASSFFMGQENTEAFF.

This clonotype was detected only a few times. The CDR3 protein is CASSPNPDRNIQYF. CDR3 DNA: TGTGCCAGCAGCCCGAACCCCGACCGCAACATTCAGTACTTC. The chain uses TRBV9 and TRBJ2-4; D unresolved. Germline assignment: CDR1 SGDLS and CDR2 YYNGEE. The CDR3 consists of 14 residues. V lost 4 bases, J lost 7 bases, and 15 bases lay in between.